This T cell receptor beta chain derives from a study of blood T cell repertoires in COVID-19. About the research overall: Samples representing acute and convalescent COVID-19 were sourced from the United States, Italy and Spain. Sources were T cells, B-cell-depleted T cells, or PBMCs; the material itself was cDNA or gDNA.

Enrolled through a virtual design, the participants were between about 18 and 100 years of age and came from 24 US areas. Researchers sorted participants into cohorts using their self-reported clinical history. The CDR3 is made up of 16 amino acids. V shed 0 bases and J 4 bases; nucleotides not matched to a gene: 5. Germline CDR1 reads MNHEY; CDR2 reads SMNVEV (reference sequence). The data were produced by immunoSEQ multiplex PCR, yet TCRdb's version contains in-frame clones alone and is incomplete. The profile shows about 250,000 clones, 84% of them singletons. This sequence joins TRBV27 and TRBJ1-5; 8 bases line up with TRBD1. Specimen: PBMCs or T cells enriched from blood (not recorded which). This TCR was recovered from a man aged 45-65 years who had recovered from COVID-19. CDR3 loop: CASSLSGQGANQPQHF. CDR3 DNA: TGTGCCAGCAGTTTATCAGGGCAGGGGGCAAATCAGCCCCAGCATTTT.